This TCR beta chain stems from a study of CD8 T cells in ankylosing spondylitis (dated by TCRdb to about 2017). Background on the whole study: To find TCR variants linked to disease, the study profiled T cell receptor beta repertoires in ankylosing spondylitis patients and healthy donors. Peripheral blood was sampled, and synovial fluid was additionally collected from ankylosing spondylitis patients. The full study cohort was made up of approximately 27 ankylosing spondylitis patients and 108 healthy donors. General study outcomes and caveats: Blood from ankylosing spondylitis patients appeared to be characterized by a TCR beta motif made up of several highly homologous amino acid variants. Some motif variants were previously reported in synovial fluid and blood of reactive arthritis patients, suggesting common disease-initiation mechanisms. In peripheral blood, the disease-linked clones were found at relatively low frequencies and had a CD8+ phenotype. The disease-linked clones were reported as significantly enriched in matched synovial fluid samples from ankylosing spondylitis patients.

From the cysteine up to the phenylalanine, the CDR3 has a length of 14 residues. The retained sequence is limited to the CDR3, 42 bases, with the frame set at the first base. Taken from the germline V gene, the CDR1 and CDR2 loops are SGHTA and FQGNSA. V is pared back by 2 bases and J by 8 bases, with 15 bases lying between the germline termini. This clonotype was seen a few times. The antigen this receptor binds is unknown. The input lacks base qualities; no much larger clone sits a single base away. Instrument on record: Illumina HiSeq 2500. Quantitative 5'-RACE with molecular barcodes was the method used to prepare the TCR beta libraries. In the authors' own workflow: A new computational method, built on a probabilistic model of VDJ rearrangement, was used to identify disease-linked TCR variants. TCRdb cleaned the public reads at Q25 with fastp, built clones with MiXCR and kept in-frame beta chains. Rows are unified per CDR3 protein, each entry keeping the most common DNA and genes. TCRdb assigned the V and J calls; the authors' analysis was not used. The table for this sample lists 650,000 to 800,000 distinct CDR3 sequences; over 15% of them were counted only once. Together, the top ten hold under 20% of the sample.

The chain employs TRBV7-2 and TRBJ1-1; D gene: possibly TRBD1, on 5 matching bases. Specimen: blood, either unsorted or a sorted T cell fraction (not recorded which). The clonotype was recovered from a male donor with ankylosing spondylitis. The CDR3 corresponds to CASSLWGLPTEAFF. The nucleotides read TGTGCCAGCAGCTTATGGGGCCTACCCACCGAAGCTTTCTTT.